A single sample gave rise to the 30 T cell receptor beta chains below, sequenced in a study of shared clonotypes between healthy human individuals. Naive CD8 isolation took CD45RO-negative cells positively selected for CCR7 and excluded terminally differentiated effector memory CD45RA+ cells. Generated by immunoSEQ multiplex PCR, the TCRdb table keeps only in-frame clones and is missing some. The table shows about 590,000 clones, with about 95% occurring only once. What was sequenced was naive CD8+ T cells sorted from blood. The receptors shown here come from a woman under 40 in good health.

Written as DNA, the CDR3 is TGTGCCAGCAGTCCTCAACGGCGACAGCCCCAGCATTTT. It codes for CASSPQRRQPQHF. This chain connects TRBV28 to TRBJ1-5; D call uncertain. The length of the CDR3 is 13 residues. V was clipped by 5 bases and J by 7 bases, with 12 bases between them. From germline, CDR1 is MDHEN and CDR2 SYDVKM.

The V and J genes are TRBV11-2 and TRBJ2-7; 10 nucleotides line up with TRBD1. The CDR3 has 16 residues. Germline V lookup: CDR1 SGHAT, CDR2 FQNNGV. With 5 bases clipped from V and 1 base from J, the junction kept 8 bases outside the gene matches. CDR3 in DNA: TGTGCCAGCAGCCCCCGGGACAGGGGTCATTCCTACGAGCAGTACTTC. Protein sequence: CASSPRDRGHSYEQYF.

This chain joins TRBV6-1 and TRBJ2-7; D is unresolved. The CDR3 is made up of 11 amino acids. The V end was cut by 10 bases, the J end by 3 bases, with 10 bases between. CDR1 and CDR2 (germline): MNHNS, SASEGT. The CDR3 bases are TGTGCCATCTTAGACAACTACGAGCAGTACTTC. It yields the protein CAILDNYEQYF.

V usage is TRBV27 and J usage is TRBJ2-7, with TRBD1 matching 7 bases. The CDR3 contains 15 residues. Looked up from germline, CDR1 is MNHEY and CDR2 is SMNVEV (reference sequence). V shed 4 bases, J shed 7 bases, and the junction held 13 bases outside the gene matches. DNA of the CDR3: TGTGCCAGCAGTTCCCGGGACAGAACCCTCTTGGAGCAGTACTTC. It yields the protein CASSSRDRTLLEQYF.

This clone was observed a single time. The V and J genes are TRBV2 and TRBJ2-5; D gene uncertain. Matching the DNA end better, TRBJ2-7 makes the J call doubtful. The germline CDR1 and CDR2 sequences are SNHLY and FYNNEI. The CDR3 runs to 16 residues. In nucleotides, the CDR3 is TGTGCCAGCAGTGAAGCGCTCGTCCGAAAGACTTACGAGCAGTACTTC. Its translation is CASSEALVRKTYEQYF.

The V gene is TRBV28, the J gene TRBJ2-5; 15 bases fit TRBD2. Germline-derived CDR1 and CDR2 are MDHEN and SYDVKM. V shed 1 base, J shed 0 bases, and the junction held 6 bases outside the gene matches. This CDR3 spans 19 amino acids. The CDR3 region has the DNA TGTGCCAGCAGTTTATACCCCGGGACTAGCGGGAGGTACCAAGAGACCCAGTACTTC. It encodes CASSLYPGTSGRYQETQYF. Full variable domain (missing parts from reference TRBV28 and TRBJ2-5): DVKVTQSSRYLVKRTGEKVFLECVQDMDHENMFWYRQDPGLGLRLIYFSYDVKMKEKGDIPEGYSVSREKKERFSLILESASTNQTSMYLCASSLYPGTSGRYQETQYFGPGTRLLVL.

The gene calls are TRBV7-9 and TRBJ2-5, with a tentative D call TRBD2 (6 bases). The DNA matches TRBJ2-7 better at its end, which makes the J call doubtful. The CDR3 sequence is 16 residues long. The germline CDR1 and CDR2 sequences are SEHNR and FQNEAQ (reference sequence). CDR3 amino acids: CASSSHLAGSRDEQYF. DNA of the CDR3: TGTGCCAGCAGCAGCCACCTTGCCGGGAGTAGGGACGAGCAGTACTTC.

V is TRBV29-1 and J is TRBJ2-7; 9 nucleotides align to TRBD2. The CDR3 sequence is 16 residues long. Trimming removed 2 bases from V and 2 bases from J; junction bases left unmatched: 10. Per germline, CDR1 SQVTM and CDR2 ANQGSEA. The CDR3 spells CSVERGMAGGPYEQYF. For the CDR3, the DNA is TGCAGCGTTGAAAGGGGTATGGCGGGAGGGCCCTACGAGCAGTACTTC.

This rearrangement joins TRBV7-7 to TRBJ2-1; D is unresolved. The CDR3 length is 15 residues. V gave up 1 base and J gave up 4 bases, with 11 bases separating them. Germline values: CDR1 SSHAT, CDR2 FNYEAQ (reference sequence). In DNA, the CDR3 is TGTGCCAGCAGCTTAGACCTAGGTCGGTACAATGAGCAGTTCTTC. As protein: CASSLDLGRYNEQFF.

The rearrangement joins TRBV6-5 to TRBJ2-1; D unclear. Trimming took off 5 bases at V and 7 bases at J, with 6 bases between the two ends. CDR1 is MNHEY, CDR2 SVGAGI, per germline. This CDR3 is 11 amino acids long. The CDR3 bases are TGTGCCAGCAGTGAATGGAATGAGCAGTTCTTC. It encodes CASSEWNEQFF.

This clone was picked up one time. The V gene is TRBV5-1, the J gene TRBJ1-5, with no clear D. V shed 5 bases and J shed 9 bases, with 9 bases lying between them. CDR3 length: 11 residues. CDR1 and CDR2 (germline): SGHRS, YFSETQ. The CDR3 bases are TGCGCCAGCAGTGCTTCGGGGCCCCAGCATTTT. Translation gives CASSASGPQHF.

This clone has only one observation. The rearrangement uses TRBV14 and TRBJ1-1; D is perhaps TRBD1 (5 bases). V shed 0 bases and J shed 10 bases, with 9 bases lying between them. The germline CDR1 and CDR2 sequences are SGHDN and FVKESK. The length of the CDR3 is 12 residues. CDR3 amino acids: CASSQEGGGAFF. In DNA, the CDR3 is TGTGCCAGCAGCCAAGAGGGGGGTGGAGCTTTCTTT. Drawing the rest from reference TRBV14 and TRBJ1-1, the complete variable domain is EAGVTQFPSHSVIEKGQTVTLRCDPISGHDNLYWYRRVMGKEIKFLLHFVKESKQDESGMPNNRFLAERTGGTYSTLKVQPAELEDSGVYFCASSQEGGGAFFGQGTRLTVV.

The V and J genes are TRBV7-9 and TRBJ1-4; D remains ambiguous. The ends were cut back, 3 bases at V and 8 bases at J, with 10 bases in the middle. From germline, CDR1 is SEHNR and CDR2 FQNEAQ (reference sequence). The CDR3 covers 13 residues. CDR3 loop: CASSFLLGEKLFF. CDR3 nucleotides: TGTGCCAGCAGCTTTCTCCTGGGGGAAAAACTGTTTTTT.

This CDR3 reads CASSVGTSGRNYEQYF. For the CDR3, the DNA is TGTGCCAGCAGCGTTGGGACTAGCGGGAGGAACTACGAGCAGTACTTC. The gene calls are TRBV9 and TRBJ2-5, with 15 bases that match TRBD2. The end of the DNA aligns better with TRBJ2-7, so the J call may be wrong. Germline-derived CDR1 and CDR2 are SGDLS and YYNGEE. The CDR3 runs to 16 residues.

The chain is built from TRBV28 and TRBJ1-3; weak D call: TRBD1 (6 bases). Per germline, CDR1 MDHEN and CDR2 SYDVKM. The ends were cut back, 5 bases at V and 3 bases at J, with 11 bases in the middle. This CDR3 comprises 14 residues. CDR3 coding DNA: TGTGCCAGCAGTATGACAGGACTTGGAAACACCATATATTTT. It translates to CASSMTGLGNTIYF.

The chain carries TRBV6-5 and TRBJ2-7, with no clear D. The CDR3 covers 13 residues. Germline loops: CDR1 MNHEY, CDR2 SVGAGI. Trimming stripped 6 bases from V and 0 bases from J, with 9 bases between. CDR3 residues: CASSGRSSYEQYF. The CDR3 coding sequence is TGTGCCAGCAGCGGACGGAGCTCCTACGAGCAGTACTTC.

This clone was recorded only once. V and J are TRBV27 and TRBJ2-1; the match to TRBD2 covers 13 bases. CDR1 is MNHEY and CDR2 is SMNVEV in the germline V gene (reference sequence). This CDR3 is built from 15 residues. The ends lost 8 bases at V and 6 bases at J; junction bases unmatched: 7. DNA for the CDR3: TGTGCCAGCGGAGCTGGGACTAGCGGGATCAATGAGCAGTTCTTC. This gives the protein CASGAGTSGINEQFF.

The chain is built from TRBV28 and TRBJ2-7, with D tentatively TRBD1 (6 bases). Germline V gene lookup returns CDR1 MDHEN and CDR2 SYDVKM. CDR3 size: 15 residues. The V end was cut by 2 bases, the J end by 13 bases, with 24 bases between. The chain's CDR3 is CASSLVINAVTGQYF. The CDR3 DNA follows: TGTGCCAGCAGTTTAGTAATTAACGCGGTGACAGGCCAATACTTC.

The CDR3 nucleotides read TGTGCCAGCAGTTTATTCGGTCAGGGGGCTGAATTGTACACTGAAGCTTTCTTT. It yields the protein CASSLFGQGAELYTEAFF. The rearrangement links TRBV28 to TRBJ1-1; TRBD1 agrees at 8 bases. This CDR3 contains 18 residues. The J segment lost 3 bases and the V segment lost 1 base, leaving 13 bases of the junction unmatched. The germline V gene has CDR1 MDHEN and CDR2 SYDVKM.

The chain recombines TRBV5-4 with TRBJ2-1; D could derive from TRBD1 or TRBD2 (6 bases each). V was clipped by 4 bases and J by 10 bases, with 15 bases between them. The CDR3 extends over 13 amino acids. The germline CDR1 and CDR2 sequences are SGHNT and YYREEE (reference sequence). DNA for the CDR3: TGTGCCAGCAGCCCGACGGGGGCGGAAGAGCAGTTCTTC. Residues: CASSPTGAEEQFF.

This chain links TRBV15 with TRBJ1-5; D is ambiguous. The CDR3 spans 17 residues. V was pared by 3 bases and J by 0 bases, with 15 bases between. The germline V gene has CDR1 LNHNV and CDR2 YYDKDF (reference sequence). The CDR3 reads CATSSFLEVYSNQPQHF. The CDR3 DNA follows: TGTGCCACCAGCAGCTTCCTAGAGGTTTATAGCAATCAGCCCCAGCATTTT.

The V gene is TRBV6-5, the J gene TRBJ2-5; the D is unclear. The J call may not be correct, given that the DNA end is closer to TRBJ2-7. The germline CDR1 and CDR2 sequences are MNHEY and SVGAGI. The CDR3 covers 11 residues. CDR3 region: CASSYSNEQYF. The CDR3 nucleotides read TGTGCCAGCAGTTATTCAAACGAGCAGTACTTC.

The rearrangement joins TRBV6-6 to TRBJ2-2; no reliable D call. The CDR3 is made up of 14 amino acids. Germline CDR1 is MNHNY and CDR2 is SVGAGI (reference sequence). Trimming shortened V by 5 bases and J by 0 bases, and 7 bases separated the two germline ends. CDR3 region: CASSRTANTGELFF. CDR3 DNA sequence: TGTGCCAGCAGTAGGACGGCGAACACCGGGGAGCTGTTTTTT.

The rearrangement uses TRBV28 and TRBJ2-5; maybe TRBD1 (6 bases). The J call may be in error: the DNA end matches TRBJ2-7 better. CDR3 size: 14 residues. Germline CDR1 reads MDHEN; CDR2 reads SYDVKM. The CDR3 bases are TGTGCCAGCAGCTTTACAGGGCACCCCTACGAGCAGTACTTC. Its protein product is CASSFTGHPYEQYF.

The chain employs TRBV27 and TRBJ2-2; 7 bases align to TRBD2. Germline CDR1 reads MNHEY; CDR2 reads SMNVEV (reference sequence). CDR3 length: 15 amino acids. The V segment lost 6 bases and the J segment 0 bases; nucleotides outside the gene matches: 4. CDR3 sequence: CASSKSGANTGELFF. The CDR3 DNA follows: TGTGCCAGCAGCAAAAGCGGGGCGAACACCGGGGAGCTGTTTTTT.

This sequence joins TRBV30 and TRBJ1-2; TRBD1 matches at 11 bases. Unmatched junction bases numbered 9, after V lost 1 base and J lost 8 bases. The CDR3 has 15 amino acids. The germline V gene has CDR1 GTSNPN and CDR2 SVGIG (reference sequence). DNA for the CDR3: TGTGCCTGGAGTGGAGGGACAGGGGGGAGTCGCGGCTACACCTTC. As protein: CAWSGGTGGSRGYTF. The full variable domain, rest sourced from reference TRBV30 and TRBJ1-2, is SQTIHQWPATLVQPVGSPLSLECTVEGTSNPNLYWYRQAAGRGLQLLFYSVGIGQISSEVPQNLSASRPQDRQFILSSKKLLLSDSGFYLCAWSGGTGGSRGYTFGSGTRLTVV.

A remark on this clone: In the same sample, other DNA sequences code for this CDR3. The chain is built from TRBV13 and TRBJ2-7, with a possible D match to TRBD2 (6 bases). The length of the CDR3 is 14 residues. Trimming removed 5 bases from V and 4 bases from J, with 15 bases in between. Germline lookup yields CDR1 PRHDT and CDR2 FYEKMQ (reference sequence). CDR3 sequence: CASSPRGSSYEQYF. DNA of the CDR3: TGTGCCAGCAGCCCCCGGGGGAGCTCATACGAGCAGTACTTC.

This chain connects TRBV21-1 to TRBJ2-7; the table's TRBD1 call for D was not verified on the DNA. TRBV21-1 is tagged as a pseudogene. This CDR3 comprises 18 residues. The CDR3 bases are TGTGCCAGCAGCAAGGGCCGGGCAGGGGACCCCGATCCTAAAGAGCAGTACTTC. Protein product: CASSKGRAGDPDPKEQYF.

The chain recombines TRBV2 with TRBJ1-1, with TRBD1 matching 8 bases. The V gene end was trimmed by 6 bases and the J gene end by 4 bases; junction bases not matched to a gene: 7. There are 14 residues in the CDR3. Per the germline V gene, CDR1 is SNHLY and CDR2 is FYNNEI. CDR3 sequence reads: CASSGQGFSTEAFF. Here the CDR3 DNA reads TGTGCCAGCAGCGGACAGGGATTTAGCACTGAAGCTTTCTTT.

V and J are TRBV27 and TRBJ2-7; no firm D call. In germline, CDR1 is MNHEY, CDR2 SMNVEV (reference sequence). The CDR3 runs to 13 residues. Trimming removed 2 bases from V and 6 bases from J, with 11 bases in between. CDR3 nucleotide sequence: TGTGCCAGCAGTTTAGGTCGCCCCTCCGAGCAGTACTTC. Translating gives CASSLGRPSEQYF.